This T cell receptor (beta chain) was captured by sequencing in a study of T cells in Graves' hyperthyroidism and ophthalmopathy. V lost 3 bases, J lost 8 bases, and 6 bases stayed unmatched. This CDR3 is built from 14 residues. Looked up from germline, CDR1 is LGHNA and CDR2 is YNFKEQ. The investigators amplified TCR beta CDR3 regions from RNA transcripts. The primer set for the first-round RT-PCR of the TCR CDR3 was HTBI. TCRdb reprocessed the multiplex PCR reads with MiXCR, giving one entry per CDR3 protein. The repertoire holds 490,000 or so distinct CDR3 sequences, with 46% as singletons. Sequenced: peripheral blood or thyroid tissue (not recorded which). V and J are TRBV4-2 and TRBJ1-4; 7 bases fit TRBD1. This sequence was found in an adult woman with Graves' disease, either hyperthyroidism or ophthalmopathy (not recorded which). The CDR3, as DNA: TGTGCCAGCAGCCACCGGGACAGCGACGAAAAACTGTTTTTT. Translated: CASSHRDSDEKLFF.